The 3 T cell receptor beta chains presented below share a single source sample, sequenced in a study of T cell responses to AZD1222 COVID-19 vaccine. Here immunoSEQ multiplex PCR was the method, and the copy in TCRdb shows in-frame clones only, minus some. The sample lists 110,000 or so clones; approximately 88% were seen once. The sample here was peripheral blood, taken 28 days after the second AZD1222 dose. The origin of the receptors is an adult who received the AZD1222 COVID-19 vaccine.

The rearrangement uses TRBV5-5 and TRBJ1-1, with D unresolved. The V gene lost 0 bases and the J gene lost 1 base, with 7 bases spanning the gap. Germline V gene lookup returns CDR1 SGHKS and CDR2 YYEKEE (reference sequence). CDR3 length: 14 residues. Here the CDR3 DNA reads TGTGCCAGCAGCTTGGGGGCAGGGAACACTGAAGCTTTCTTT. Protein product: CASSLGAGNTEAFF. The whole variable domain, filled in from reference TRBV5-5 and TRBJ1-1, reads DAGVTQSPTHLIKTRGQQVTLRCSPISGHKSVSWYQQVLGQGPQFIFQYYEKEERGRGNFPDRFSARQFPNYSSELNVNALLLGDSALYLCASSLGAGNTEAFFGQGTRLTVV.

The rearrangement joins TRBV3-1 (or the pseudogene TRBV3-2) to TRBJ1-2; unclear D gene. The CDR3 totals 13 residues. The germline CDR1 and CDR2 sequences are LGHDT and YNNKEL (reference sequence). V was pared by 5 bases and J by 7 bases, with 14 bases between. The DNA of the CDR3 is TGTGCCAGCAGCGCCTACGAGTTAGGTGGCTACACCTTC. Protein: CASSAYELGGYTF.

This clone was counted only a few times. The chain couples TRBV5-1 to TRBJ1-5, with 8 bases identical to TRBD1. The J segment lost 4 bases and the V segment lost 1 base, leaving 4 bases of the junction unmatched. The V gene's germline CDR1 is SGHRS and CDR2 YFSETQ. The CDR3 sequence is 15 residues long. The CDR3 here is CASSLHTGGNQPQHF. CDR3 nucleotides: TGCGCCAGCAGCTTGCACACAGGGGGGAATCAGCCCCAGCATTTT.